Below, 17 T cell receptor beta chains from the same sample are listed, as sequenced in a study of tumor-infiltrating lymphocytes in primary liver carcinoma. Synthesis of TCR beta cDNA was carried out from around 540 ng total RNA with a constant-region primer. Library construction for TCR beta comprised three nested multiplex PCR rounds performed with slightly modified ARM-PCR. Use of TRBV1-TRBV30 forward primers with a C-beta reverse primer characterized the first two PCR rounds, which lasted about 9 cycles each. TCRdb reprocessed the multiplex PCR reads with MiXCR, giving one entry per CDR3 protein. This sample carries roughly 100,000 distinct CDR3 sequences, roughly 80% of them seen once, and the ten largest clones take 15% to 25%. The source material, 20-30 mg of unsorted bulk tissue, was used to co-extract RNA and DNA. The sample taken for sequencing was liver tumor tissue from sampling region 3. Indicated subset: tumor region T3, left-lateral pole. The receptors were sampled from a man between 35 and 55 years old with primary liver carcinoma and hepatitis B virus infection.

This clonotype was counted only a few times. A much more abundant neighbour one base away suggests this may be a read error. A read error is likely, as this CDR3 ends without the conserved phenylalanine or tryptophan. The CDR3 region has the DNA TGTGCCAGCAGCCTGACCGGGACCCACGAGCAGTACTCC. Its translation: CASSLTGTHEQYS. J is TRBJ2-7 and V is TRBV5-4, with D perhaps matching TRBD1 or TRBD2 (5 bases each). Germline CDR1 and CDR2: SGHNT and YYREEE (reference sequence). Trimming cost V 4 bases and J 5 bases, with 13 bases left between them. This CDR3 has 13 residues.

The chain joins TRBV29-1 to TRBJ2-7; no clear D gene. CDR1 is SQVTM, CDR2 ANQGSEA, per germline. The CDR3 has 13 amino acids. V shed 4 bases and J shed 2 bases, with 12 bases lying between them. The CDR3 bases are TGCAGCGTTGCCTGGAGTCCCCCCTACGAGCAGTACTTC. Protein sequence: CSVAWSPPYEQYF.

As for this clonotype: Since the CDR3 does not end with the conserved phenylalanine or tryptophan, this likely comes from a read error. The gene calls are TRBV6-2 or TRBV6-3 and TRBJ1-5; D uncertain. Germline CDR1 and CDR2: MNHEY and SVGEGT. This CDR3 spans 14 amino acids. This chain's CDR3 is CASSYGAGGQPQHL. CDR3 bases: TGTGCGAGCAGTTACGGAGCAGGCGGTCAGCCCCAGCATCTT.

The chain links TRBV12-3 or TRBV12-4 to TRBJ2-5; D is unclear. The CDR3 consists of 14 residues. Trimming took off 1 base at V and 7 bases at J, with 13 bases between the two ends. The CDR3 region has the DNA TGTGCCAGCAGTTTAGGAACCTCCCCTTGGACCCAGTACTTC. Translating gives CASSLGTSPWTQYF.

On this clonotype itself: Its ends do not fully match the called genes, so a read error is possible. The chain recombines TRBV6-1 with TRBJ2-2; weak D call: TRBD1 (6 bases). From germline, CDR1 is MNHNS and CDR2 SASEGT. The CDR3 runs 18 residues. The CDR3 loop is CASSEALLGGADIGEMFF. CDR3 in DNA: TGTGCCAGCAGTGAAGCGCTTCTAGGGGGAGCGGACATCGGGGAGATGTTTTTT.

Concerning this clonotype: A much larger clone sits a single nucleotide away, making a read error possible. V usage is TRBV28 and J usage is TRBJ1-1; 7 nucleotides match TRBD1. This CDR3 is 15 amino acids long. Germline trimming cut 5 bases from V and 3 bases from J; bases unmatched to any gene: 9. The V gene's germline CDR1 is MDHEN and CDR2 SYDVKM. CDR3 DNA: TGTGCCAGCAGTCCCACAGGGGTCTCCTACACTGAAGCTTTCTTT. Translation: CASSPTGVSYTEAFF.

This clonotype occurred once. An end of the junction differs from the germline gene, which may be a read error. The CDR3 protein is CASSLIGVNEQFF. The CDR3 bases are TGCGCCAGTAGCTTAATAGGGGTCAATGAGCAGTTCTTC. This chain uses TRBV5-1 with TRBJ2-1, with a tentative D call TRBD1 (5 bases). CDR1 is SGHRS and CDR2 is YFSETQ in the germline V gene. The CDR3 loop spans 13 amino acids.

This clonotype came up many times. The CDR3 DNA follows: TGCAGTGCAAGCGGACTAGCACCTTACGAGCAGTACTTC. It encodes CSASGLAPYEQYF. The V gene is TRBV20-1, the J gene TRBJ2-7, with TRBD2 matching 8 bases. Losses at the gene ends were 6 bases for V and 4 bases for J; bases not matched to a gene: 8. Per the germline V gene, CDR1 is DFQATT and CDR2 is SNEGSKA (reference sequence). The CDR3 extends over 13 amino acids.

Many counts were recorded for this clonotype. The CDR3 loop is CAWSVNQRDTQYF. CDR3 in DNA: TGTGCCTGGAGTGTAAATCAGCGGGATACGCAGTATTTT. The chain recombines TRBV30 with TRBJ2-3; D possibly corresponds to TRBD2 (5 bases). Per germline, CDR1 GTSNPN and CDR2 SVGIG (reference sequence). The CDR3 totals 13 residues. Deletions cut 0 bases from V and 6 bases from J, with 10 bases between. The full variable domain, its missing parts supplied by reference TRBV30 and TRBJ2-3, is SQTIHQWPATLVQPVGSPLSLECTVEGTSNPNLYWYRQAAGRGLQLLFYSVGIGQISSEVPQNLSASRPQDRQFILSSKKLLLSDSGFYLCAWSVNQRDTQYFGPGTRLTVL.

This clonotype was seen just once. The junction and the germline gene differ at one end; a read error may be behind it. The V gene is TRBV4-1, the J gene TRBJ2-2; tentatively, D is TRBD2 (6 bases). Germline V gene sequence: CDR1 MGHRA, CDR2 YSYEKL. CDR3 length equals 18 residues. CDR3 sequence: CASSQDPPHSGEHRGAVF. DNA of the CDR3: TGCGCCAGCAGCCAAGACCCCCCCCATAGCGGCGAACACCGGGGAGCTGTTTTT.

CDR3 in DNA: TGTGCCAGCAGTTACAAGGACATGGGGAGAGGCTACACCTTC. This sequence encodes CASSYKDMGRGYTF. This chain links TRBV12-3 or TRBV12-4 with TRBJ1-2; D perhaps matches TRBD1 (5 bases). Trimming removed 4 bases from V and 8 bases from J, with 17 bases in between. This CDR3 is 14 amino acids long.

A word on this clonotype: One junction end disagrees with the germline gene, perhaps due to a read error. The V call is TRBV11-2, the J call TRBJ2-2; a possible D gene is TRBD1 (5 bases). CDR1 and CDR2 from the germline V gene are SGHAT and FQNNGV. This CDR3 is 14 amino acids long. CDR3 region: CANSIDSDTGELFF. DNA for the CDR3: TGTGCCAACAGCATAGACTCGGACACCGGAGAGCTGTTTTTT.

A note on this clonotype: No conserved phenylalanine or tryptophan ends this CDR3, so it is likely a read error. The chain employs TRBV5-1 and TRBJ2-5; D remains unclear. Germline CDR1 reads SGHRS; CDR2 reads YFSETQ. The CDR3 is 13 residues long. CDR3 nucleotide sequence: TGCTCCAGCAGCTTTAGCAGGCAAGAGACCCAGTACCTC. Encoded protein: CSSSFSRQETQYL.

With respect to this clonotype: The junction shows a germline mismatch at one end, possibly a read error. The chain is built from TRBV5-6 and TRBJ2-6; 8 bases are shared with TRBD1. CDR3 size: 18 residues. Germline values: CDR1 SGHDT, CDR2 YYEEEE. CDR3 nucleotide sequence: TGTGCCAGCAGCTTGGCCCGGACAGGGAAGGCTGGTGCCAACGTCCTGCCTTTC. Protein product: CASSLARTGKAGANVLPF.

V usage is TRBV4-3 and J usage is TRBJ2-3; 14 bases are a match to TRBD2. The CDR3 contains 20 residues. Germline lookup yields CDR1 LGHNA and CDR2 YSLEER. The CDR3 DNA follows: TGCACGAGCAGCCAATATCTTCCCTCCGGGACTAGCGGGAGAGCAGATACGCAGTATTTT. Encoded protein: CTSSQYLPSGTSGRADTQYF.

As regards this clonotype: This CDR3 is missing its conserved last phenylalanine or tryptophan, likely due to a read error. This chain links TRBV6-2 or TRBV6-3 with TRBJ2-1; 12 nucleotides match TRBD2. Germline V gene sequence: CDR1 MNHEY, CDR2 SVGEGT. J gave up 9 bases and V 7 bases, and 4 bases lay outside the gene matches. There are 13 residues in the CDR3. CDR3 in DNA: TGTGCCAGCATGACTAGCGGGAGAACTGAGCAGTTCGTC. The encoded protein is CASMTSGRTEQFV.

V is TRBV29-1 and J is TRBJ2-1; perhaps D is TRBD1 or TRBD2 (7 bases each). V dropped 1 base and J dropped 14 bases, with 15 bases sitting between them. Germline V gene sequence: CDR1 SQVTM, CDR2 ANQGSEA. This CDR3 contains 12 residues. The CDR3 protein is CSVEGPGGGEFF. Here the CDR3 DNA reads TGCAGCGTTGAAGGGCCAGGGGGAGGGGAGTTCTTC.